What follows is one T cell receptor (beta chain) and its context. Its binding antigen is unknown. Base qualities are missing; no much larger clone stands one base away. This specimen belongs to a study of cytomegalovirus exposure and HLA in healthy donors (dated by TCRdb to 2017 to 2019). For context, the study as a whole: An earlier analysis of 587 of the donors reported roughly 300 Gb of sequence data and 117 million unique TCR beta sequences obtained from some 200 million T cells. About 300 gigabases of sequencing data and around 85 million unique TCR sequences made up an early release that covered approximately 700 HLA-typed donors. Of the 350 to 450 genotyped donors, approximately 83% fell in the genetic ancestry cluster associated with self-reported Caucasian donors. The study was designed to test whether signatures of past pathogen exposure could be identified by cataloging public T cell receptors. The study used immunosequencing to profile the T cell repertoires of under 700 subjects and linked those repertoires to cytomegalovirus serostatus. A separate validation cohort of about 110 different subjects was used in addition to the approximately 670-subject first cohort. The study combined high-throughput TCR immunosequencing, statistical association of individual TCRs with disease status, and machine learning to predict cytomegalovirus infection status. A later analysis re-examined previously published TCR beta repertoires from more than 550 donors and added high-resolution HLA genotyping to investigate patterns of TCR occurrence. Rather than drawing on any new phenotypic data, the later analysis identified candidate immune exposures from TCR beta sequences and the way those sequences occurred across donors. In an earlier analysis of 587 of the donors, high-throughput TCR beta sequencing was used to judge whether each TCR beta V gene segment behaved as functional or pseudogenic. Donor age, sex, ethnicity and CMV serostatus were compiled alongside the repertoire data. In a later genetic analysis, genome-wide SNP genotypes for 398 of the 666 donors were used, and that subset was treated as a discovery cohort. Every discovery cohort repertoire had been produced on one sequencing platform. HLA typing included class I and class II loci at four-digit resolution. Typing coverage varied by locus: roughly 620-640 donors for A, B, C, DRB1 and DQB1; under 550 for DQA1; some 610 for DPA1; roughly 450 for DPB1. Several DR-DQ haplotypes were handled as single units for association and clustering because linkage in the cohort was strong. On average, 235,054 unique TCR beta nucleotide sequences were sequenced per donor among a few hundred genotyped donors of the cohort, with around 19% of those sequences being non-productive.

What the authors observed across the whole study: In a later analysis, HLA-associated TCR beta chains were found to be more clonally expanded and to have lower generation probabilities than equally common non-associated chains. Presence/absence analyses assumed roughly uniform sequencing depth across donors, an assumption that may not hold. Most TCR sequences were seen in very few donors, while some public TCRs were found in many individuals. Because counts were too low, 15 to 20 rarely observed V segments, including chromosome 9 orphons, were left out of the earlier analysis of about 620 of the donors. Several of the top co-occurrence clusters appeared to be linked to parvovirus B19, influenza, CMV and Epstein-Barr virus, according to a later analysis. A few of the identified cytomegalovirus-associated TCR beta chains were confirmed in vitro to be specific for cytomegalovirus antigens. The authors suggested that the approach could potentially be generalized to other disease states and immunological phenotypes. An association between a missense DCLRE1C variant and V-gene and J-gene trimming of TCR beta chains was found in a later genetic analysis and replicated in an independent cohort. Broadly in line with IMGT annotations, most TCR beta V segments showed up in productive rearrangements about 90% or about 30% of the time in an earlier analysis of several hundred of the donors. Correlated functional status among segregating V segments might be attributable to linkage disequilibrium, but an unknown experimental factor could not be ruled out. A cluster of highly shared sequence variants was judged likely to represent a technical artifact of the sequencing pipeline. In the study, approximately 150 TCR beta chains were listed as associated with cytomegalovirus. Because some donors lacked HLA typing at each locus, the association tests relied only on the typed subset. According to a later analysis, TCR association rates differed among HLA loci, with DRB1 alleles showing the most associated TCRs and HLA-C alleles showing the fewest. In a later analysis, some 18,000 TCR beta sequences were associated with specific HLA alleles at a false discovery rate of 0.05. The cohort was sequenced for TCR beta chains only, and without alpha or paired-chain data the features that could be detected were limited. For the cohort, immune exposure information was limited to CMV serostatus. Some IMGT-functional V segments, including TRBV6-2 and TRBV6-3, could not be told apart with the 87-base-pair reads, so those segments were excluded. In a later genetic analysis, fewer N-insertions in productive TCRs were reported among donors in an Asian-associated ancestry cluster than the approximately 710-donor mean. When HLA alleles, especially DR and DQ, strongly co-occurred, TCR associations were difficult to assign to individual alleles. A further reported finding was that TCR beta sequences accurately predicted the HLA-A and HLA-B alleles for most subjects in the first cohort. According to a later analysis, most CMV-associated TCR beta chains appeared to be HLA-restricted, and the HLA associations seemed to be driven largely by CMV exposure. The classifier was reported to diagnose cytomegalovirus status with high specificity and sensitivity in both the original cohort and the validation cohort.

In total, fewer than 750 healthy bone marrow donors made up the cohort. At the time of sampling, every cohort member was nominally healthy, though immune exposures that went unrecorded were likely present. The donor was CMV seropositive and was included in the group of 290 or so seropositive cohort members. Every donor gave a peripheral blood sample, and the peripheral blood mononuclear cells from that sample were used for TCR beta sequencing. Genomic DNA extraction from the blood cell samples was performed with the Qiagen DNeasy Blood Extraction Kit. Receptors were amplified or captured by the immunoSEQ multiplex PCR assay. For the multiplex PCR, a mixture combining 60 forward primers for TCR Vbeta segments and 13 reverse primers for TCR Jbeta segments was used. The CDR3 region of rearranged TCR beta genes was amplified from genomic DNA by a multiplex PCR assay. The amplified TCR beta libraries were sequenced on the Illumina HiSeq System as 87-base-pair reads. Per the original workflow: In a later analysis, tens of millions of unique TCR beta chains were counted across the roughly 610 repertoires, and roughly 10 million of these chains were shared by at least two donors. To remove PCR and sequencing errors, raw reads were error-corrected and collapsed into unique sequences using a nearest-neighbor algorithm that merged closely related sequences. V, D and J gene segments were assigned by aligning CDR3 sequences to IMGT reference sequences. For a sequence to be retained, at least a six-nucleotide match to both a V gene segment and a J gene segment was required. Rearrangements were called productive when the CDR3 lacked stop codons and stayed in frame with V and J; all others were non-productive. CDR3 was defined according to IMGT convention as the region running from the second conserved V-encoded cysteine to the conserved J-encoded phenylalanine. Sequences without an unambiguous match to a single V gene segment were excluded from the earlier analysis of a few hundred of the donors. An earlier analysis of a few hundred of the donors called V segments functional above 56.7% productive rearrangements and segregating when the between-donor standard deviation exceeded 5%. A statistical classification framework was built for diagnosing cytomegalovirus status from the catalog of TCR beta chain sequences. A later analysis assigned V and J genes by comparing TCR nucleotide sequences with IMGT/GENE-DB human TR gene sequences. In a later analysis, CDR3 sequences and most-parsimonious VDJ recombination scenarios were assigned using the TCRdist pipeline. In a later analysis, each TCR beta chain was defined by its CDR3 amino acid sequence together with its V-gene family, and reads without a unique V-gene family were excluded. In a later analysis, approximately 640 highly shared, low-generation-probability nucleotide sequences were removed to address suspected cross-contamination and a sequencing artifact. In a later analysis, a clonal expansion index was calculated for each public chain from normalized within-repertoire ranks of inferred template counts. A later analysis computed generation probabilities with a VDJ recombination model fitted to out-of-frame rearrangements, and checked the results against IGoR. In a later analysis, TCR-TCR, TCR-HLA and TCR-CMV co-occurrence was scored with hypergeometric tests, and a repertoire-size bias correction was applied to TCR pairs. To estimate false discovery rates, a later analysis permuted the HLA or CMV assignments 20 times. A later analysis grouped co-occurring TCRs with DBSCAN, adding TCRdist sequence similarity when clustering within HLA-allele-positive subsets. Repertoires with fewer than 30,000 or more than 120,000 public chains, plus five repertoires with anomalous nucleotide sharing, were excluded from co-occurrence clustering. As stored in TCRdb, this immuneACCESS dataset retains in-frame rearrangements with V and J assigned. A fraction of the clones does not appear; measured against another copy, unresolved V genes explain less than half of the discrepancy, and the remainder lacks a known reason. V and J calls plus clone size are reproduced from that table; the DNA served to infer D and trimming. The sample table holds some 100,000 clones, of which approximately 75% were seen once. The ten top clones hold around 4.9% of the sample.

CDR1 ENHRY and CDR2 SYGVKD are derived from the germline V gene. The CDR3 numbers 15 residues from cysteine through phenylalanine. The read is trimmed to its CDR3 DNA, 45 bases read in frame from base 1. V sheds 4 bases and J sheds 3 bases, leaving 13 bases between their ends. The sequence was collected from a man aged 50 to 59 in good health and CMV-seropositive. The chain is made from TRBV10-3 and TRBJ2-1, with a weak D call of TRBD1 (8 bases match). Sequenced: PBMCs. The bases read TGTGCCATCAGTGCTACAGGGGGGGGCTACAATGAGCAGTTCTTC. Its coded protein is CAISATGGGYNEQFF.